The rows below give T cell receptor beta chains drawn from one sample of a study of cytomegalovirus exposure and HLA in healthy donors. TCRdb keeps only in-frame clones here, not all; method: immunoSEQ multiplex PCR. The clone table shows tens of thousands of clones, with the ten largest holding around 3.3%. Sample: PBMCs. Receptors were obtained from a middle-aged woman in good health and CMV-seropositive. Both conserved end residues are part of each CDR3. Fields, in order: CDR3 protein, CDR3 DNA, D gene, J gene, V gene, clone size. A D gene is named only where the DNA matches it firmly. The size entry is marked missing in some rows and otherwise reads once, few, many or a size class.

cdr3_aa: CASRTGGTEAFF
cdr3_nt: TGTGCCAGTAGGACCGGGGGCACTGAAGCTTTCTTT
d_call: .
j_call: TRBJ1-1
v_call: TRBV19
clone_size: .

cdr3_aa: CASSYGYPPNYGYTF
cdr3_nt: TGCGCCAGCAGCTACGGGTACCCCCCTAACTATGGCTACACCTTC
d_call: .
j_call: TRBJ1-2
v_call: TRBV5-1
clone_size: .

cdr3_aa: CAWADREGNTIYF
cdr3_nt: TGTGCCTGGGCAGACAGGGAAGGAAACACCATATATTTT
d_call: TRBD1
j_call: TRBJ1-3
v_call: TRBV30
clone_size: .

cdr3_aa: CASSQSEVVQYF
cdr3_nt: TGCGCCAGCAGTCAATCCGAGGTAGTGCAGTACTTC
d_call: .
j_call: TRBJ2-7
v_call: TRBV23-1
clone_size: .

cdr3_aa: CASSPRTERNEKLFF
cdr3_nt: TGTGCCAGCTCACCAAGGACTGAGAGGAATGAAAAACTGTTTTTT
d_call: .
j_call: TRBJ1-4
v_call: TRBV18
clone_size: .

cdr3_aa: CASSPLGFLPGQGLLNTEAFF
cdr3_nt: TGTGCCAGCTCACCACTGGGTTTTCTACCGGGACAGGGGCTCCTGAACACTGAAGCTTTCTTT
d_call: TRBD1
j_call: TRBJ1-1
v_call: TRBV18
clone_size: .

cdr3_aa: CASSVGFAGVGYEQYF
cdr3_nt: TGTGCCAGCAGCGTAGGGTTTGCGGGAGTGGGCTACGAGCAGTACTTC
d_call: TRBD2
j_call: TRBJ2-7
v_call: TRBV9
clone_size: .

cdr3_aa: CASSQQGFSGNTIYF
cdr3_nt: TGCGCCAGCAGCCAGCAGGGTTTCTCTGGAAACACCATATATTTT
d_call: .
j_call: TRBJ1-3
v_call: TRBV4-3
clone_size: .

cdr3_aa: CASSQDTVPDTQYF
cdr3_nt: TGCGCCAGCAGCCAAGATACGGTTCCAGATACGCAGTATTTT
d_call: .
j_call: TRBJ2-3
v_call: TRBV4-3
clone_size: .

cdr3_aa: CAWRGGAGGSYNEQFF
cdr3_nt: TGTGCCTGGAGGGGTGGAGCGGGAGGATCCTACAATGAGCAGTTCTTC
d_call: TRBD2
j_call: TRBJ2-1
v_call: TRBV30
clone_size: .

cdr3_aa: CASSLGTANTIYF
cdr3_nt: TGTGCCAGCAGCCTGGGGACAGCAAACACCATATATTTT
d_call: TRBD1
j_call: TRBJ1-3
v_call: TRBV5-6
clone_size: .

cdr3_aa: CASSLLAGEHNEQFF
cdr3_nt: TGCGCCAGCAGCCTCTTAGCGGGAGAACACAATGAGCAGTTCTTC
d_call: TRBD2
j_call: TRBJ2-1
v_call: TRBV4-1
clone_size: .

cdr3_aa: CAWNEGAGVSYEQYF
cdr3_nt: TGTGCCTGGAATGAGGGGGCAGGGGTCTCCTACGAGCAGTACTTC
d_call: TRBD1
j_call: TRBJ2-7
v_call: TRBV30
clone_size: .

cdr3_aa: CASSLEASGKSSYEQYF
cdr3_nt: TGTGCCAGCAGCTTAGAAGCTAGCGGGAAGAGCTCCTACGAGCAGTACTTC
d_call: TRBD2
j_call: TRBJ2-7
v_call: TRBV7-2
clone_size: .

cdr3_aa: CASRALGAGTEAFF
cdr3_nt: TGTGCCAGCAGGGCCTTGGGGGCAGGCACTGAAGCTTTCTTT
d_call: .
j_call: TRBJ1-1
v_call: TRBV27
clone_size: .

cdr3_aa: CAISDQQGARAYEQYF
cdr3_nt: TGTGCCATCAGTGACCAACAGGGGGCGCGGGCCTACGAGCAGTACTTC
d_call: TRBD1
j_call: TRBJ2-7
v_call: TRBV10-3
clone_size: medium-sized

cdr3_aa: CASSPGTASYEQYF
cdr3_nt: TGTGCCAGCTCACCTGGGACAGCCTCCTACGAGCAGTACTTC
d_call: TRBD1
j_call: TRBJ2-7
v_call: TRBV18
clone_size: .

cdr3_aa: CAWTRIPRIPEAFF
cdr3_nt: TGTGCCTGGACCCGAATCCCGCGTATTCCTGAAGCTTTCTTT
d_call: .
j_call: TRBJ1-1
v_call: TRBV30
clone_size: .

cdr3_aa: CASSDSSYEQYF
cdr3_nt: TGTGCCAGTAGTGACAGTTCCTACGAGCAGTACTTC
d_call: .
j_call: TRBJ2-7
v_call: TRBV19
clone_size: .

cdr3_aa: CASSVERVSYEQYF
cdr3_nt: TGTGCCAGCAGCGTAGAGAGGGTAAGCTACGAGCAGTACTTC
d_call: .
j_call: TRBJ2-7
v_call: TRBV9
clone_size: .

cdr3_aa: CASSLVRLVTYNEQFF
cdr3_nt: TGCGCCAGCAGCCTTGTTAGACTAGTGACCTACAATGAGCAGTTCTTC
d_call: .
j_call: TRBJ2-1
v_call: TRBV4-1
clone_size: .

cdr3_aa: CASSEFRATNEKLFF
cdr3_nt: TGTGCCAGCAGTGAATTCAGGGCAACTAATGAAAAACTGTTTTTT
d_call: .
j_call: TRBJ1-4
v_call: TRBV25-1
clone_size: .

cdr3_aa: CASSDGGVWGGYTF
cdr3_nt: TGTGCCAGCAGTGACGGGGGAGTCTGGGGCGGCTACACCTTC
d_call: .
j_call: TRBJ1-2
v_call: TRBV2
clone_size: .

cdr3_aa: CSVRGGASGDEQYF
cdr3_nt: TGCAGCGTTCGGGGGGGTGCGAGTGGAGACGAGCAGTACTTC
d_call: TRBD2
j_call: TRBJ2-7
v_call: TRBV29-1
clone_size: .

cdr3_aa: CASTWAVSKHYEQYF
cdr3_nt: TGTGCCAGCACCTGGGCCGTTTCAAAACACTACGAGCAGTACTTC
d_call: .
j_call: TRBJ2-7
v_call: TRBV6-1
clone_size: .

cdr3_aa: CSVDSGDYSYEQYF
cdr3_nt: TGCAGCGTTGATAGCGGAGACTACTCCTACGAGCAGTACTTC
d_call: .
j_call: TRBJ2-7
v_call: TRBV29-1
clone_size: .

cdr3_aa: CASSLGGMWQETQYF
cdr3_nt: TGTGCCAGCAGCTTGGGCGGGATGTGGCAAGAGACCCAGTACTTC
d_call: .
j_call: TRBJ2-5
v_call: TRBV5-6
clone_size: .

cdr3_aa: CAQQGYTEAFF
cdr3_nt: TGTGCCCAACAGGGGTACACTGAAGCTTTCTTT
d_call: TRBD1
j_call: TRBJ1-1
v_call: TRBV2
clone_size: .

cdr3_aa: CASSLVATGEPFF
cdr3_nt: TGTGCCAGCAGCTTGGTCGCCACAGGGGAACCTTTCTTT
d_call: TRBD1
j_call: TRBJ1-1
v_call: TRBV6-5
clone_size: .

cdr3_aa: CASSDRAAEAFF
cdr3_nt: TGTGCCAGCAGCGACAGGGCGGCGGAGGCTTTCTTT
d_call: TRBD1
j_call: TRBJ1-1
v_call: TRBV27
clone_size: .

cdr3_aa: CSVEGQRKGDEQFF
cdr3_nt: TGCAGCGTTGAAGGTCAGAGAAAGGGGGATGAGCAGTTCTTC
d_call: .
j_call: TRBJ2-1
v_call: TRBV29-1
clone_size: .